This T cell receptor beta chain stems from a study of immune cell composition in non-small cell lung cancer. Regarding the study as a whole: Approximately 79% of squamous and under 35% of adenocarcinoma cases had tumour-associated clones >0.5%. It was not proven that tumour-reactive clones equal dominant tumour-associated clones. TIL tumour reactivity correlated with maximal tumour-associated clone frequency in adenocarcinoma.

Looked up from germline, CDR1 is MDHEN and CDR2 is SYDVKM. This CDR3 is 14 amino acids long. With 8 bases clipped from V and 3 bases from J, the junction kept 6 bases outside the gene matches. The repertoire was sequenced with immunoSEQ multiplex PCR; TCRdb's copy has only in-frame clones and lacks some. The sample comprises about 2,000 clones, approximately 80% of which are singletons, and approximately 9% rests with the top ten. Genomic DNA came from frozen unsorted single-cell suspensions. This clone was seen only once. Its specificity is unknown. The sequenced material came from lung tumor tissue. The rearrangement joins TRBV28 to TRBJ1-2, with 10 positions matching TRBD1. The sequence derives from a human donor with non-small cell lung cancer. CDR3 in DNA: TGTGCCAGCCAAGGACAGGGGGGGCACTATGGCTACACCTTC. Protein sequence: CASQGQGGHYGYTF.